The clone carrying this T cell receptor beta chain was seen repeatedly, ten times or more. Its antigen is as yet unknown. Time point given: newly diagnosed GD, antithyroid drugs for less than 3 months. TCR sequences were obtained from RNA taken from PBMCs. Diagnosing Graves' disease relied on the American Thyroid Association guidelines. These data originate in a study of regulatory T cells in long-lasting Graves disease. HTBI primers from iRepertoire and Arm-PCR of CDR3 regions yielded the TCR beta libraries. One entry per CDR3 protein, called by TCRdb with MiXCR from the multiplex PCR reads. The sample carries under 300,000 distinct CDR3 sequences, approximately 20% recorded once. Whole-study results and caveats: Between persistent patients, about 2,800 public clonotypes were shared, exceeding the 900 to 1,000 shared between new patients. Peripheral blood, not thyroid tissue, was the sole material studied.

The TCR originated in a female donor with Graves disease. Here the sequenced sample was peripheral blood mononuclear cells (PBMCs), taken at new diagnosis, from a patient treated with antithyroid drugs.

The CDR3 region is CATSDLGLAGATDTQYF. As DNA, the CDR3 is TGTGCCACCAGTGATTTGGGGCTAGCGGGAGCTACAGATACGCAGTATTTT. J is TRBJ2-3 and V is TRBV24-1; TRBD2 aligns across 10 bases. Germline lookup yields CDR1 KGHDR and CDR2 SFDVKD. V shed 0 bases and J 3 bases; nucleotides not matched to a gene: 5. The CDR3 contains 17 residues.